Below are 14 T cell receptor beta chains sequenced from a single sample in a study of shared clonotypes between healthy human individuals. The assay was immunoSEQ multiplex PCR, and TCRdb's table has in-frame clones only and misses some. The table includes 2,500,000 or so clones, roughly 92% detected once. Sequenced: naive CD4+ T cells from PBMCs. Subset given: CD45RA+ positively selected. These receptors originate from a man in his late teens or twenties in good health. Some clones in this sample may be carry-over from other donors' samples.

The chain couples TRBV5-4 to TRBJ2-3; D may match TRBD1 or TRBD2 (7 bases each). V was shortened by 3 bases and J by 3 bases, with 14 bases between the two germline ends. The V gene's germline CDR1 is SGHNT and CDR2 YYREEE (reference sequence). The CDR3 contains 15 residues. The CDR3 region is CASSWEGRGTDTQYF. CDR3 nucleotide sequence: TGTGCCAGCAGCTGGGAGGGCAGGGGGACAGATACGCAGTATTTT.

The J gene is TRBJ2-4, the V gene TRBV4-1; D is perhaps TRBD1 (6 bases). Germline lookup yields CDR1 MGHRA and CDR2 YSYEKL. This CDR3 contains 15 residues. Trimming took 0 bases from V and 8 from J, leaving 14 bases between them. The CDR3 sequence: CASSQDKSRGDIQYF. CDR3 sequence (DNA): TGCGCCAGCAGCCAAGATAAGAGCAGGGGAGACATTCAGTACTTC.

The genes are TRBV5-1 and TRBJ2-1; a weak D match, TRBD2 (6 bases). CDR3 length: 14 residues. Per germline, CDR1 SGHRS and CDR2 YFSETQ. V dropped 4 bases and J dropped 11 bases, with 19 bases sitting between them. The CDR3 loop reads CASSHPPPGGQQFF. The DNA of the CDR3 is TGCGCCAGCAGCCACCCTCCCCCTGGAGGGCAGCAGTTCTTC.

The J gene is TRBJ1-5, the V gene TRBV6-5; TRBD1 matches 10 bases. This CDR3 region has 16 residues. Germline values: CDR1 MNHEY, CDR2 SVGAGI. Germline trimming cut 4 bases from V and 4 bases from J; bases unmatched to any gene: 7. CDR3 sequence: CASSSKTGQGNQPQHF. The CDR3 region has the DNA TGTGCCAGCAGTTCAAAAACGGGACAGGGGAATCAGCCCCAGCATTTT.

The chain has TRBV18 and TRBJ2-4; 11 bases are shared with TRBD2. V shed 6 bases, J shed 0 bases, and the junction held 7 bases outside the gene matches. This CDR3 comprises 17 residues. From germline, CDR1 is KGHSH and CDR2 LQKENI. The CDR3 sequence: CASSRYSGGEAKNIQYF. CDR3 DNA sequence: TGTGCCAGCTCGCGCTATAGCGGGGGGGAAGCCAAAAACATTCAGTACTTC.

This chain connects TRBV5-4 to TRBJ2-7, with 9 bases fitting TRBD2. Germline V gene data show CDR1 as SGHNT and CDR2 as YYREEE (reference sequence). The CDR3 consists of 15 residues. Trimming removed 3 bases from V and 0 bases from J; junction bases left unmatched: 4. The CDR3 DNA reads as TGTGCCAGCAGCTATGGCGGGAGGGCCTCCTACGAGCAGTACTTC. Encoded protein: CASSYGGRASYEQYF.

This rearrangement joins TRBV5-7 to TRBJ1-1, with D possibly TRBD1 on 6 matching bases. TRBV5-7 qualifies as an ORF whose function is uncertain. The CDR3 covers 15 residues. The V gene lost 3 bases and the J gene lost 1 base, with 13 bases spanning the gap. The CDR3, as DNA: TGTGCCAGCAGCTGGAGGAGGGGGAGGAACACTGAAGCTTTCTTT. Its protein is CASSWRRGRNTEAFF.

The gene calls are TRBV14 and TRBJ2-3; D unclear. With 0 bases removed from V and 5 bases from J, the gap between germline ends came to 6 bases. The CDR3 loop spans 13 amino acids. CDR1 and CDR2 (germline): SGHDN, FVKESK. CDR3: CASSQEYQDTQYF. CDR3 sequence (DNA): TGTGCCAGCAGCCAAGAGTATCAAGATACGCAGTATTTT.

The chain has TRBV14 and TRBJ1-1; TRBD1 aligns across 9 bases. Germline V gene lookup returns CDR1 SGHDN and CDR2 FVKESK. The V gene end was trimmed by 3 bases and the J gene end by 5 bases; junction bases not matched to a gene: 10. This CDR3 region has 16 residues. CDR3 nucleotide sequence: TGTGCCAGCAGCCAGTACCCGGGACAGGGTGGAACTGAAGCTTTCTTT. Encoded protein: CASSQYPGQGGTEAFF. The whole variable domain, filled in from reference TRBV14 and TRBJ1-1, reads EAGVTQFPSHSVIEKGQTVTLRCDPISGHDNLYWYRRVMGKEIKFLLHFVKESKQDESGMPNNRFLAERTGGTYSTLKVQPAELEDSGVYFCASSQYPGQGGTEAFFGQGTRLTVV.

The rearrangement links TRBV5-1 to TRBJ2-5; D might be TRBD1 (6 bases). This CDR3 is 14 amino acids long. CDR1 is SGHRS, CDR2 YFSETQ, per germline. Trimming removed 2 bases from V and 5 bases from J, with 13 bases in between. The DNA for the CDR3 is TGCGCCAGCAGCTTCTCAGGGGCCGGGGAGACCCAGTACTTC. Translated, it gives CASSFSGAGETQYF.

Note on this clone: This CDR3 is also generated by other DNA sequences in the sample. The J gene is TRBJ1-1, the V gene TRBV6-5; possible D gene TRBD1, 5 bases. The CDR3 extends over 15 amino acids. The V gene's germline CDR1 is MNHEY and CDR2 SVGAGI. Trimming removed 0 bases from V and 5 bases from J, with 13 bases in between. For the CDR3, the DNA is TGTGCCAGCAGTTACTCGGGGGGATCGGGAACTGAAGCTTTCTTT. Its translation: CASSYSGGSGTEAFF.

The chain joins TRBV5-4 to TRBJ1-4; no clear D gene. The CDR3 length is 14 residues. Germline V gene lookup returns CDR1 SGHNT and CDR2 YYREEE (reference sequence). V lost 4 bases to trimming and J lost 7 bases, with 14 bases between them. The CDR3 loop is CASSDKALSEKLFF. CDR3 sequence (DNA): TGTGCCAGCAGCGACAAGGCGCTGAGTGAAAAACTGTTTTTT.

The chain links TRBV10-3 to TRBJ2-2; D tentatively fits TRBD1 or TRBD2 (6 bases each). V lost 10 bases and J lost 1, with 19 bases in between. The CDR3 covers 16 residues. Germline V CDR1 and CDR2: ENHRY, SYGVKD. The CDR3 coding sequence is TGTGCCAGCAGGGGTTCGGCGGGACAGAACACCGGGGAGCTGTTTTTT. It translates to CASRGSAGQNTGELFF.

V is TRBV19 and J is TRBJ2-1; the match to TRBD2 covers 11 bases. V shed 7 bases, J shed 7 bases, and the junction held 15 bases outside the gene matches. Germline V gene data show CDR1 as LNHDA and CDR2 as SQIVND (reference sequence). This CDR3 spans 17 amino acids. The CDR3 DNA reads TGTGCCAGTATAGGGGACCCCGGGACTAGCGGAAGGAATGAGCAGTTCTTC. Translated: CASIGDPGTSGRNEQFF.